This record concerns one T cell receptor beta chain sequence. Which antigen it targets is not known. No much larger clonotype is one base removed from it; base qualities were not supplied. This specimen belongs to a study of tumor-infiltrating lymphocytes in primary liver carcinoma (dated by TCRdb to the late 2010s). Some background on the complete study: The five patients, three men and two women aged 30 to 69 years, had hepatocellular carcinoma (four) or combined HCC and intrahepatic cholangiocarcinoma (one). The five patients had tumors staged T1-T3 N0M0, with maximum diameters ranging from roughly 4.2 to 10 cm. Roughly 3.5 to 8 million productive TCRbeta reads were obtained per sample, and no significant difference in read depth was found between tissue types. Across five regions of each liver tumor, along with adjacent normal tissue and blood, the study brought together TCRbeta repertoire sequencing, expression microarrays and whole-exome sequencing. TCRbeta repertoire sequencing covered some 35 specimens from 5 patients: 25 or so tumor regions, 5 adjacent noncancerous liver tissues and 5 peripheral blood samples. To link TCRbeta repertoire diversity with the local molecular phenotype, the roughly 27 tumor region samples were profiled using Agilent mRNA microarrays. Repertoires from technical replicates were highly reproducible, with mean shared-clone rates approximately 0.92 and correlation coefficients above 0.95.

The study at large found these results: Comparison of CD4+ and CD8+ T cell repertoires was precluded by the use of bulk unsorted samples. Because only the TCR beta chain was sequenced and unpaired alpha chains were not captured, true repertoire diversity is likely underestimated. Just about 7.5-25% of top clones turned up in all five regions of a tumor, which suggests spatial heterogeneity among tumor-infiltrating T cells. The top 250 clones accounted for a significantly greater share of the repertoire in tumors than in blood (p = 0.039). The study included only four to six patients, and the authors note findings should be validated in a larger study. Pairs of tumor regions showed greater repertoire overlap (mean roughly 36%) than tumor-adjacent pairs (about 17%) or tumor-blood pairs (roughly 15%), which is consistent with antigen-driven expansion.

Starting from roughly 500 ng total RNA, TCRbeta-specific cDNA was produced by reverse transcription with a constant-region primer and ProtoScript II reverse transcriptase. The TCRbeta libraries were prepared through three rounds of nested multiplex PCR following a slightly modified ARM-PCR procedure. Sample barcodes and Illumina adapters were added in a final 25-cycle PCR with Deep VentR polymerase. Amplicons of 200-500 bp were gel-purified with a QIAquick gel extraction kit before sequencing. The TCRbeta amplicons were sequenced with 250-bp paired-end reads on an Illumina HiSeq 2500. The authors' pipeline ran thus. Trimmomatic v0.33 was used to quality-trim the reads, and FLASH v1.2.11 was used to merge paired reads so that full CDR3 sequences could be recovered. MiGEC v1.2.1b assigned V, D and J germline segments to the rearranged TCRbeta sequences. VDJtools v1.0.0 computed clonotype statistics and Shannon-Wiener diversity indices. Except for diversity analysis, only each sample's 250 most abundant clonotypes were used in subsequent analyses to reduce sampling bias. Starting from the raw public reads, TCRdb applied fastp trimming at Q25, assembled clones with MiXCR and retained in-frame beta chains. For every CDR3 protein sequence, its rows merge into one entry that carries the most common genes and DNA. The V and J calls were not made by the authors but by TCRdb's processing. The sample contains about 84,000 distinct CDR3 sequences, approximately 72% of them found a single time. The ten biggest clones cover 15% to 20% of the sample.

Without any cell sorting, total RNA and DNA were extracted together from about 19-30 mg of bulk tissue using the AllPrep DNA/RNA mini kit. Surgical resection was performed in China between 2015 and 2016 on about five patients with histopathologically diagnosed primary liver carcinoma. Chronic HBV infection was present in the patients, and the patients were treatment-naive at sampling. Five spatially separated regions were sampled per tumor: superior, inferior, left-lateral and right-lateral poles, plus the tumor centre. Histological examination found more than 80% viable tumor cells in every tumor sample. Each fresh piece of tumor and adjacent tissue was cut in two, with one half stored in RNAlater at -80 degrees C and the other half sent for histology. The source material was liver tumor tissue from sampling region 1. In light of the paper, this sample's cell subset or site label describes: tumor region T1, superior pole. The receptor was derived from a man aged 40-55 years with primary liver carcinoma and hepatitis B virus infection.

For the CDR3, the sequence is CASSLAQDNVAFF. The sequence in DNA is TGTGCCAGCAGCTTAGCGCAAGATAACGTGGCTTTCTTT. The V and J genes are TRBV7-9 and TRBJ1-1, with the identity of the D gene unclear. Trimming costs V 0 bases and J 11 bases, and their ends lie 13 bases apart. The CDR3, from cysteine to phenylalanine, totals 13 residues. Only CDR3 DNA is held: 39 bases, read in frame from base 1. The germline V gene (reference sequence) provides CDR1 SEHNR and CDR2 FQNEAQ. With the rest looked up from the reference TRBV7-9 and TRBJ1-1 genes rather than sequenced, the full variable domain is DTGVSQNPRHKITKRGQNVTFRCDPISEHNRLYWYRQTLGQGPEFLTYFQNEAQLEKSRLLSDRFSAERPKGSFSTLEIQRTEQGDSAMYLCASSLAQDNVAFFGQGTRLTVV.